The 8 T cell receptor beta chains in this list originate from one sample, sequenced in a study of neoadjuvant nivolumab and ipilimumab in lung cancer. Here immunoSEQ multiplex PCR was the method, and the copy in TCRdb shows in-frame clones only, minus some. The sample includes approximately 40,000 clones, roughly 87% of them seen just once. The specimen comprised peripheral blood, sampled before neoadjuvant nivolumab, alone or with ipilimumab. The receptors shown here come from an adult with non-small cell lung cancer.

This clone was recorded only once. The chain couples TRBV19 to TRBJ2-3, with 7 bases aligning to TRBD2. CDR1 is LNHDA, CDR2 SQIVND, per germline (reference sequence). The V and J ends lost 5 bases and 3 bases, in that order; junction bases with no gene match: 5. The CDR3 consists of 14 residues. The chain's CDR3 is CASSGLEWTDTQYF. CDR3 nucleotide sequence: TGTGCCAGTAGTGGACTAGAGTGGACAGATACGCAGTATTTT.

The chain combines TRBV5-1 with TRBJ2-7; D unclear. Trimming removed 0 bases from V and 0 bases from J, with 7 bases in between. The germline CDR1 and CDR2 sequences are SGHRS and YFSETQ. The CDR3 length is 14 residues. The CDR3 reads CASSLEAHSYEQYF. The CDR3, as DNA: TGCGCCAGCAGCTTGGAAGCCCACTCCTACGAGCAGTACTTC.

V gene TRBV14 combines with J gene TRBJ2-3, with TRBD2 identical over 8 bases. This CDR3 has 15 residues. The trim removed 0 bases at V and 4 bases at J, leaving 3 bases unmatched. CDR1 is SGHDN and CDR2 is FVKESK in the germline V gene. The CDR3 here is CASSQELGRADTQYF. The CDR3 region has the DNA TGTGCCAGCAGCCAAGAACTCGGGAGGGCAGATACGCAGTATTTT.

V is TRBV7-9 and J is TRBJ2-7, with D perhaps matching TRBD1 (6 bases). With 3 bases removed from V and 7 bases from J, the gap between germline ends came to 19 bases. This CDR3 spans 15 amino acids. CDR1 and CDR2 from the germline V gene are SEHNR and FQNEAQ (reference sequence). In DNA, the CDR3 is TGTGCCAGCAGCTTCTCGTGGCAGGGGAAAAGGGAGCAGTACTTC. It translates to CASSFSWQGKREQYF.

CDR3 in amino acids: CASSSAQDTDTQYF. CDR3 DNA: TGTGCCAGCAGCTCCGCCCAGGACACAGATACGCAGTATTTT. The chain recombines TRBV11-3 with TRBJ2-3; D ambiguous. Germline CDR1 SGHNT, CDR2 YENEEA. The V and J ends lost 4 bases and 2 bases respectively, with 10 bases between them. This CDR3 region has 14 residues.

This rearrangement joins TRBV18 to TRBJ2-5, with 14 bases fitting TRBD2. V gave up 3 bases and J gave up 2 bases; unmatched junction bases: 2. The CDR3 is 16 amino acids. Germline values: CDR1 KGHSH, CDR2 LQKENI. As DNA, the CDR3 is TGTGCCAGCTCACCGGGACTAGCGGGAGCGCAAGAGACCCAGTACTTC. This codes for CASSPGLAGAQETQYF.

The gene calls are TRBV4-3 and TRBJ2-5; possibly TRBD2 for D (6 bases). CDR1 is LGHNA and CDR2 is YSLEER in the germline V gene. The V end was cut by 0 bases, the J end by 5 bases, with 13 bases between. The CDR3 loop spans 15 amino acids. The chain's CDR3 is CASSQDGREWETQYF. The DNA for the CDR3 is TGCGCCAGCAGCCAAGATGGACGGGAGTGGGAGACCCAGTACTTC.

Of note for this clone: At one end the junction does not follow the germline gene, possibly because of a read error. This chain joins TRBV9 and TRBJ2-7; 7 bases fit TRBD1. The CDR3 is made up of 16 amino acids. Germline V gives CDR1 SGDLS, CDR2 YYNGEE. The chain's CDR3 is CASSLAPDRTLYGQYF. CDR3 nucleotide sequence: TGTGCCAGCAGCCTAGCCCCGGACAGGACCCTTTACGGGCAGTACTTC.